The 6 T cell receptor beta chains given below trace back to one sample, sequenced in a study of CD8 T cells in Susac syndrome. RNA totalling about 0.45 to 1 ug underwent reverse transcription with random hexamers. TCRdb recomputed calls from the immunoSEQ multiplex PCR reads with MiXCR, one row per CDR3 protein. The repertoire holds approximately 190,000 distinct CDR3 sequences, with 95% as singletons. The material sequenced was CD8+ T cells from PBMCs. The receptors were gathered from a human donor with Susac syndrome.

The chain carries TRBV9 and TRBJ2-1, with D perhaps matching TRBD2 (5 bases). The CDR3 length is 12 residues. The V gene lost 0 bases and the J gene lost 9 bases, with 7 bases spanning the gap. CDR1 is SGDLS, CDR2 YYNGEE, per germline. CDR3 amino acids: CASSVGTSEQFF. The CDR3 coding sequence is TGTGCCAGCAGCGTAGGAACTAGTGAGCAGTTCTTC.

This clonotype was observed a handful of times. The rearrangement uses TRBV28 and TRBJ2-7; D gene unclear. The CDR3 runs to 12 residues. CDR1 and CDR2 (germline): MDHEN, SYDVKM. Trimming shortened V by 3 bases and J by 3 bases, and 6 bases separated the two germline ends. This chain's CDR3 is CASSFWGYEQYF. DNA of the CDR3: TGTGCCAGCAGTTTCTGGGGCTACGAGCAGTACTTC.

The chain uses TRBV5-1 and TRBJ1-1; the D is unclear. Trimming shortened V by 0 bases and J by 1 base, and 10 bases separated the two germline ends. Germline assignment: CDR1 SGHRS and CDR2 YFSETQ. CDR3 length equals 15 residues. CDR3 sequence: CASSLAGRGNTEAFF. For the CDR3, the DNA is TGCGCCAGCAGCTTGGCCGGCCGGGGGAACACTGAAGCTTTCTTT. Based on the CDR3 plus reference TRBV5-1 and TRBJ1-1, the full variable domain is KAGVTQTPRYLIKTRGQQVTLSCSPISGHRSVSWYQQTPGQGLQFLFEYFSETQRNKGNFPGRFSGRQFSNSRSEMNVSTLELGDSALYLCASSLAGRGNTEAFFGQGTRLTVV.

The chain couples TRBV4-2 to TRBJ2-7, with TRBD2 as a possible D gene (6 bases). V dropped 1 base and J dropped 4 bases, with 11 bases sitting between them. The germline V gene has CDR1 LGHNA and CDR2 YNFKEQ. The CDR3 loop spans 14 amino acids. CDR3 sequence (DNA): TGTGCCAGCAGCCAAGCGGGAGCAGAGTACGAGCAGTACTTC. This sequence encodes CASSQAGAEYEQYF.

The chain employs TRBV13 and TRBJ1-5; 7 nucleotides line up with TRBD1. Trimming took 5 bases from V and 4 from J; bases not matched to a gene: 2. The CDR3 has 13 amino acids. The germline V gene encodes CDR1 PRHDT and CDR2 FYEKMQ (reference sequence). CDR3 sequence: CASSADRNQPQHF. The DNA for the CDR3 is TGTGCCAGCAGCGCGGACAGGAATCAGCCCCAGCATTTT. Variable domain in full (rest from reference TRBV13 and TRBJ1-5): AAGVIQSPRHLIKEKRETATLKCYPIPRHDTVYWYQQGPGQDPQFLISFYEKMQSDKGSIPDRFSAQQFSDYHSELNMSSLELGDSALYFCASSADRNQPQHFGDGTRLSIL.

The V call is TRBV12-3 or TRBV12-4, the J call TRBJ1-1; D remains ambiguous. Trimming cost V 3 bases and J 1 base, with 12 bases left between them. CDR3 length equals 15 residues. The CDR3 sequence is CASSLVGQQNTEAFF. The CDR3 nucleotides read TGTGCCAGCAGTTTGGTCGGGCAGCAGAACACTGAAGCTTTCTTT.